This TCR beta chain was obtained from a study of OX40 agonist ivuxolimab in advanced cancers. About the research overall: Prior checkpoint blockade (anti-PD-1, anti-PD-L1 or anti-CTLA-4) was permitted; approximately 44% had it.

CDR1 and CDR2 from the germline V gene are SEHNR and FQNEAQ (reference sequence). The V gene lost 5 bases and the J gene lost 2 bases, with 16 bases spanning the gap. There are 16 residues in the CDR3. The repertoire was sequenced with immunoSEQ multiplex PCR; TCRdb's copy has only in-frame clones and lacks some. The sample consists of about 70,000 clones, 90% to 95% of them appearing once. This material consisted of CD4+ or CD8+ T cells sorted from blood, taken in a trial of the OX40 agonist ivuxolimab. This TCR came from an adult with an advanced solid tumor such as melanoma, head and neck, liver or kidney cancer. This sequence joins TRBV7-9 and TRBJ1-5; a weak D match, TRBD1 (6 bases). The chain's CDR3 is CASSRQEDYGNQPQHF. CDR3 nucleotides: TGTGCCAGCAGCCGACAGGAGGATTATGGCAATCAGCCCCAGCATTTT.